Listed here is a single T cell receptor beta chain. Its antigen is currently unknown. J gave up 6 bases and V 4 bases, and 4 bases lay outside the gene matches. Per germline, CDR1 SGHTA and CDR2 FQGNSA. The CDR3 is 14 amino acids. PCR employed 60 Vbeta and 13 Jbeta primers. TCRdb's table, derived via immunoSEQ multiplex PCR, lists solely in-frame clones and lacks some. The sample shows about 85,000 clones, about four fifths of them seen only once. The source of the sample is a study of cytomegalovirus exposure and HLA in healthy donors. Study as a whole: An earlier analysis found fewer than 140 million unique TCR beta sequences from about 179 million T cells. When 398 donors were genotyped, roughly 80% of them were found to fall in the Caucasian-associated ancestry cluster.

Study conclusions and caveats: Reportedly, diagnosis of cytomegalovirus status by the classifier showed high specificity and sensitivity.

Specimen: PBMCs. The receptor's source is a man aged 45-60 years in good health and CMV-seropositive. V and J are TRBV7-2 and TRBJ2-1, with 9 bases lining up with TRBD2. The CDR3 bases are TGTGCCAGCAGCTCCACTAGCGGGCCCAATGAGCAGTTCTTC. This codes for CASSSTSGPNEQFF.